This TCR beta chain was captured by sequencing in a study of T-cell memory formation after mild COVID-19. General observations from the study: Some SARS-CoV-2-responding clones were already detected in memory before infection. CD4+ clones that contracted lay mainly in CM and EM; CD8+ ones lay in EMRA.

With respect to this clonotype: Antigen unknown.

5'RACE, which relied on constant-segment primers, yielded TCR alpha and TCR beta cDNA libraries carrying sample barcodes and UMIs. From the 5' RACE reads, TCRdb called clonotypes with MiXCR, one entry per CDR3 protein. The table lists some 290,000 distinct CDR3 sequences, about 16% of them singletons. This CDR3 is built from 16 residues. The germline CDR1 and CDR2 sequences are SGHTA and FQGNSA. The V gene lost 3 bases and the J gene lost 6 bases, with 17 bases spanning the gap. The sequence came from a man aged 18 to 29 who had mild COVID-19 (a few samples of this study predate the infection). Cell type and time point are not known. The chain is built from TRBV7-2 and TRBJ1-4; D gene uncertain. The sequencing sample was made of PBMCs or a T cell subset sorted from them (not recorded which). CDR3 bases: TGTGCCAGCAGCTTTAGAGCCGATGTGGAATATGAAAAACTGTTTTTT. It translates to CASSFRADVEYEKLFF.